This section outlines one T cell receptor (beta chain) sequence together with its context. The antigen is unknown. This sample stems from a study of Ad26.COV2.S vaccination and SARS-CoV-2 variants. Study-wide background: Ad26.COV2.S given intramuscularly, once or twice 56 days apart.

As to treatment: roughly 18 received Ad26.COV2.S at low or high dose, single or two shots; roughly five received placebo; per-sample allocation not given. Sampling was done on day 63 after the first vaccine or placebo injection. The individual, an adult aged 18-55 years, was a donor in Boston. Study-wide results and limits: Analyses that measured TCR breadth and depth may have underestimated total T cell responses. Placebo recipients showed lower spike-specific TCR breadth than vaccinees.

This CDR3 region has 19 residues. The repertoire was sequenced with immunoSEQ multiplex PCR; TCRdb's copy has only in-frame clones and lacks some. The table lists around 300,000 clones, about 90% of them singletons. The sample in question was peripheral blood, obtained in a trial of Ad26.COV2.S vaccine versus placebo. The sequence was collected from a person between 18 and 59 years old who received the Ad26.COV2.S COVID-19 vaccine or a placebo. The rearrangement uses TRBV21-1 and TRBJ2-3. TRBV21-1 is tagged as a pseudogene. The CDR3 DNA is TGTGCCAGCAGCAAAGCCCCAAGGCTCGAGGGGTCTGGCACAGATACGCAGTATTTT. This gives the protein CASSKAPRLEGSGTDTQYF.